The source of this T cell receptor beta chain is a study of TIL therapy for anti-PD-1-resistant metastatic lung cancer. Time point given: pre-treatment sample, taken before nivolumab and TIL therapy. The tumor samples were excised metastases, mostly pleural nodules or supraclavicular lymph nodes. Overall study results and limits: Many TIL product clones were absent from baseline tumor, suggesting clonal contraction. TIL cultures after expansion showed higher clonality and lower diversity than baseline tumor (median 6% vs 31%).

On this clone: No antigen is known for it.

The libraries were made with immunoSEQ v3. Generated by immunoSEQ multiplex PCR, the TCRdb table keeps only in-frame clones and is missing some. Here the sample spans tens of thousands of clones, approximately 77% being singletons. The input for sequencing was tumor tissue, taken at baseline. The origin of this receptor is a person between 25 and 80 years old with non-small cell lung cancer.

The CDR3 is CASSHIWNTEAFF. CDR3 nucleotide sequence: TGCGCCAGCAGCCACATTTGGAACACTGAAGCTTTCTTT. The J gene is TRBJ1-1, the V gene TRBV4-1; D unresolved. Germline assignment: CDR1 MGHRA and CDR2 YSYEKL. V was shortened by 3 bases and J by 1 base, with 6 bases between the two germline ends. This CDR3 contains 13 residues.